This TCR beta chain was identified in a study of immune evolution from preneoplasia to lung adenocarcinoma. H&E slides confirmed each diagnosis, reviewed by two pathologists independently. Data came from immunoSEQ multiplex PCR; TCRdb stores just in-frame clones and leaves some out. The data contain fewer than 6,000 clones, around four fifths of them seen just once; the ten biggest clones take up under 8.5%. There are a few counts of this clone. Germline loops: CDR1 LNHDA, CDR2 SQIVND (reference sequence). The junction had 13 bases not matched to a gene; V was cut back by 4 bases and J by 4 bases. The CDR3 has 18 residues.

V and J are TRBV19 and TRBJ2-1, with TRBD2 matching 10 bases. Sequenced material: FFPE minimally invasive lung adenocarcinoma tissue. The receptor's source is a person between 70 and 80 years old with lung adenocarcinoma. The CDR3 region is CASSRSLLTSGIYNEQFF. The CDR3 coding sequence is TGTGCCAGTAGTAGATCATTACTTACTAGCGGGATATACAATGAGCAGTTCTTC.